This TCR beta chain was sequenced during a study of CD8 T cells in Susac syndrome. Sequencing of TCR beta was performed on blood CD8+ and CD4+ T cells. It was negative isolation that provided the CD8+ and CD4+ T cells, whereas TEMRA cells were enriched by FACS. With random hexamers, reverse transcription was performed on about 0.5 to 1 ug of RNA. The amplification used immunoSEQ multiplex PCR on TCR beta CDR3; it spanned 54 Vbeta and 13 Jbeta. TCRdb re-derived calls from the immunoSEQ multiplex PCR reads in MiXCR, one entry per CDR3 protein. The sample includes 350,000 to 550,000 distinct CDR3 sequences, 75% to 90% of them seen just once. Trimming cost V 7 bases and J 1 base, with 20 bases left between them. Per the germline V gene, CDR1 is MNHNS and CDR2 is SASEGT. This CDR3 region has 16 residues.

This TCR was recovered from a human donor with multiple sclerosis. The V call is TRBV6-1, the J call TRBJ2-7; perhaps TRBD2 as D (6 bases). The sample taken for sequencing was CD8+ T cells from PBMCs. DNA for the CDR3: TGTGCCAGCATAGAAAGGGAGGCGGAACTATCCTACGAGCAGTACTTC. It specifies CASIEREAELSYEQYF.